What follows are 4 T cell receptor beta chains derived from one specimen sequenced in a study of shared clonotypes between healthy human individuals. Here immunoSEQ multiplex PCR was the method, and the copy in TCRdb shows in-frame clones only, minus some. This sample has more than 2,000,000 clones; more than 90% occur once, and the top ten carry about 0.13%. The sequenced sample was naive CD4+ T cells sorted from blood. As to subset: CD45RA+ positively selected. The receptors were sampled from a man younger than 30 in good health.

The gene calls are TRBV5-5 and TRBJ2-5, with TRBD1 matching 7 bases. V trimming: 0 bases; J trimming: 5 bases; junction bases outside the gene matches: 10. The CDR3 spans 16 residues. CDR1 is SGHKS, CDR2 YYEKEE, per germline (reference sequence). CDR3 loop: CASSLENRGIGETQYF. For the CDR3, the DNA is TGTGCCAGCAGCTTGGAGAACAGGGGAATAGGGGAGACCCAGTACTTC.

J is TRBJ2-3 and V is TRBV9, with a tentative D call TRBD2 (5 bases). The germline CDR1 and CDR2 sequences are SGDLS and YYNGEE. The CDR3 totals 11 residues. Trimming took off 4 bases at V and 6 bases at J, with 6 bases between the two ends. Here the CDR3 DNA reads TGTGCCAGCAGCAAGCGGGATACGCAGTATTTT. This encodes CASSKRDTQYF.

The chain links TRBV5-8 to TRBJ2-3; 12 nucleotides line up with TRBD2. V shed 3 bases, J shed 2 bases, and the junction held 4 bases outside the gene matches. The germline gives CDR1 SGHTS, CDR2 YDEGEE. The CDR3 is 16 residues long. CDR3 bases: TGTGCCAGCAGCTCCGGACTAGCGGGGAACACAGATACGCAGTATTTT. Translation: CASSSGLAGNTDTQYF.

The chain is built from TRBV10-1 and TRBJ1-1; 7 nucleotides align to TRBD1. Trimming cost V 6 bases and J 3 bases; bases outside gene matches: 16. The germline V gene encodes CDR1 WNHNN and CDR2 SYGVQD (reference sequence). CDR3 length: 17 amino acids. The CDR3 reads CASSPGTAGKRDTEAFF. The CDR3 DNA is TGCGCCAGCAGCCCCGGGACAGCGGGAAAAAGAGACACTGAAGCTTTCTTT.